These 5 T cell receptor beta chains were all obtained from the same sample, sequenced in a study of PD-L1 blockade in urothelial cancer. This table comes from immunoSEQ multiplex PCR, and its TCRdb copy is limited to in-frame clones, with some not included. The data show around 92,000 clones, roughly 90% seen once. The time point denotes: pretreatment peripheral blood. The starting material was PBMCs, obtained around atezolizumab (anti-PD-L1) treatment. The receptor set was obtained from a woman of 80 years or more with urothelial cancer.

This rearrangement joins TRBV19 to TRBJ2-2; D uncertain. The CDR3 has 15 residues. Germline CDR1 reads LNHDA; CDR2 reads SQIVND (reference sequence). Trimming cost V 6 bases and J 5 bases, with 16 bases left between them. CDR3 DNA: TGTGCCAGTAGCTCTAAAACTCAAGAGACCGGGGAGCTGTTTTTT. Its translation is CASSSKTQETGELFF.

The V call is TRBV11-3, the J call TRBJ2-1; 12 bases match TRBD2. In germline, CDR1 is SGHNT, CDR2 YENEEA. The CDR3 totals 17 residues. The V gene end was trimmed by 1 base and the J gene end by 2 bases; junction bases not matched to a gene: 3. CDR3 in amino acids: CASSLGLAGATYNEQFF. CDR3 DNA sequence: TGTGCCAGCAGCTTAGGACTAGCGGGAGCTACCTACAATGAGCAGTTCTTC.

J is TRBJ1-5 and V is TRBV9, with D possibly TRBD1 on 5 matching bases. Germline CDR1 reads SGDLS; CDR2 reads YYNGEE. The CDR3 extends over 15 amino acids. V dropped 0 bases and J dropped 0 bases, with 7 bases sitting between them. The chain's CDR3 is CASSVGQNSNQPQHF. CDR3 bases: TGTGCCAGCAGCGTAGGACAGAATAGCAATCAGCCCCAGCATTTT.

The chain is built from TRBV28 and TRBJ1-1; tentative D call: TRBD1 (6 bases). Germline assignment: CDR1 MDHEN and CDR2 SYDVKM. This CDR3 has 13 amino acids. Trimming took 5 bases from V and 9 from J, leaving 16 bases between them. The CDR3 region is CASSLTGQRQAFF. In DNA, the CDR3 is TGTGCCAGCAGTCTTACAGGGCAGCGACAAGCTTTCTTT.

This chain connects TRBV7-9 to TRBJ1-3; D uncertain. This CDR3 is 15 amino acids long. CDR1 and CDR2 from the germline V gene are SEHNR and FQNEAQ (reference sequence). V was shortened by 2 bases and J by 1 base, with 9 bases between the two germline ends. CDR3 coding DNA: TGTGCCAGCAGCTTAACCCTTACATCTGGAAACACCATATATTTT. Its translation: CASSLTLTSGNTIYF.